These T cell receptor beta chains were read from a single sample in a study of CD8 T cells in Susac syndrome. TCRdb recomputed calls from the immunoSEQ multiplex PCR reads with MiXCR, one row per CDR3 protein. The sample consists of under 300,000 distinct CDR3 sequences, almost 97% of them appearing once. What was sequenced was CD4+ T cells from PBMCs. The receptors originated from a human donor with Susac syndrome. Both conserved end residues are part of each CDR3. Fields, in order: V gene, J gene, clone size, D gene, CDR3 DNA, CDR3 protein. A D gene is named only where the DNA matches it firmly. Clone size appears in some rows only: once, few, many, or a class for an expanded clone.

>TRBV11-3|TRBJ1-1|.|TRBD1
TGTGCCAGCAGCCACGGTACAGGGGGCAAGGCTGAAGCTTTCTTT
CASSHGTGGKAEAFF
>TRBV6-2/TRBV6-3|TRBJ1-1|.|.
TGTGCCAGCAGTTATGGTATGAACACTGAAGCTTTCTTT
CASSYGMNTEAFF
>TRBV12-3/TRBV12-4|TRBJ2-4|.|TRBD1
TGTGCCAGCAGTTTACAACGACAGGGGAAGGCCAAAAACATTCAGTACTTC
CASSLQRQGKAKNIQYF
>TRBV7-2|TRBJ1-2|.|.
TGTGCCAGCAGCATATTAACAGGGAACTATGGCTACACCTTC
CASSILTGNYGYTF
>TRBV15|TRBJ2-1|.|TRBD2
TGTGCCACCAGCCCAACTAGCGGGAGTTACAATGAGCAGTTCTTC
CATSPTSGSYNEQFF
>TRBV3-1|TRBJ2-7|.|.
TGTGCCAGCAGCCTCCAAAGGAGCTACGAGCAGTACTTC
CASSLQRSYEQYF
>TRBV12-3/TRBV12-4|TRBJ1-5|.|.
TGTGCCAGCAGTTATAAAAATCAGCCCCAGCATTTT
CASSYKNQPQHF
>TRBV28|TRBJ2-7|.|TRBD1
TGTGCCAGCAGTGGAGGGACAGGGGGGTTGGGCTACGAGCAGTACTTC
CASSGGTGGLGYEQYF
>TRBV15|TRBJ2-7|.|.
TGTGCCACCAGCTCCCGGGACCAACTCTCCTACGAGCAGTACTTC
CATSSRDQLSYEQYF
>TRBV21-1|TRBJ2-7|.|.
TGTGCCAGCGAGACTTGCCTTTCCTACGAGCAGTACTTC
CASETCLSYEQYF
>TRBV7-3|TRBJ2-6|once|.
TGTGCCAGCAGCTTAAATGCAGGGACCGGGGCCAACGTCCTGACTTTC
CASSLNAGTGANVLTF
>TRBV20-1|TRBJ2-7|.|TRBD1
TGCAGTGCGCTAAACCGGGACAGGGCCTACGAGCAGTACTTC
CSALNRDRAYEQYF
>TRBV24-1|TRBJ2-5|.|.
TGTGCCACCAGTGATACGACAGGCCCCAAGACCCAGTACTTC
CATSDTTGPKTQYF
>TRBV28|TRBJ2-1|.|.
TGTGCCAGCAGGGTTCTACCCCATGAGCAGTTCTTC
CASRVLPHEQFF
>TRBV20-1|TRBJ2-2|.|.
TGCAGTGCTAGAGATCCCGGGAGCGCCACGTCGAACACCGGGGAGCTGTTTTTT
CSARDPGSATSNTGELFF
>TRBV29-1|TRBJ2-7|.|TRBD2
TGCAGCGTTAGGAGCGGGAGGGCCTCTTACGAGCAGTACTTC
CSVRSGRASYEQYF
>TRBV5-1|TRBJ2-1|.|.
TGCGCCAGCAGCTTGGCTAGCGGAGGGGGCTACAATGAGCAGTTCTTC
CASSLASGGGYNEQFF
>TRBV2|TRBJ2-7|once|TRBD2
TGTGCCAGCAGTGGAGTAGCGGGAGTCTACGAGCAGTACTTC
CASSGVAGVYEQYF